This is a list of T cell receptor beta chains from one sample in a study of cytomegalovirus exposure and HLA in healthy donors. Assay: immunoSEQ multiplex PCR; the TCRdb copy retains only in-frame clones and omits some. Here the sample spans 250,000 or so clones, about 83% being singletons. The material sequenced was PBMCs. The receptor set was obtained from a human donor in good health. CDR3s include the opening cysteine and the closing phenylalanine or tryptophan. The D gene is left open where the match is weak. Some rows have no size entry. The others give once, few or many, or a class for an expanded clone.

V gene	D gene	clone size	J gene	CDR3 protein	CDR3 DNA
TRBV7-9	NA	NA	TRBJ2-1	CSSSPIWSSSYNEQFF	TGTTCCAGCAGCCCCATCTGGTCTAGCTCCTACAATGAGCAGTTCTTC
TRBV4-1	TRBD1	NA	TRBJ2-2	CASSQEDRAGTGELFF	TGCGCCAGCAGCCAAGAAGACAGGGCGGGCACCGGGGAGCTGTTTTTT
TRBV27	TRBD2	NA	TRBJ2-7	CASSFLAGGSIYEQYF	TGTGCCAGCAGTTTCCTAGCGGGAGGCTCGATCTACGAGCAGTACTTC
TRBV7-8	TRBD2	NA	TRBJ2-7	CASSSGLAGVLAYEQYF	TGTGCCAGCAGCTCTGGACTAGCGGGAGTTCTTGCCTACGAGCAGTACTTC
TRBV4-1	TRBD2	NA	TRBJ2-7	CASSSQAGAPYYEQYF	TGCGCCAGCAGCTCGCAAGCGGGAGCCCCTTACTACGAGCAGTACTTC
TRBV11-2	NA	NA	TRBJ1-2	CASSLESWEGGGYTF	TGTGCCAGCAGCTTAGAGTCTTGGGAGGGTGGCGGCTACACCTTC
TRBV4-2	TRBD1	once	TRBJ1-1	CASSPGGMNTEAFF	TGTGCCAGCAGCCCAGGGGGAATGAACACTGAAGCTTTCTTT
TRBV4-1	NA	NA	TRBJ1-5	CASSQEGAGGSNQPQHF	TGCGCCAGCAGCCAAGAAGGAGCGGGAGGGAGCAATCAGCCCCAGCATTTT
TRBV4-3	NA	once	TRBJ2-1	CASSQVGSLNEQFF	TGCGCCAGCAGCCAAGTAGGGAGTCTCAATGAGCAGTTCTTC
TRBV11-2	TRBD1	NA	TRBJ1-3	CASSTGQVKSGNTIYF	TGTGCCAGCAGCACCGGACAGGTCAAGTCTGGAAACACCATATATTTT
TRBV30	NA	NA	TRBJ2-3	CAWSVFFTDTQYF	TGTGCCTGGAGTGTTTTCTTCACAGATACGCAGTATTTT
TRBV11-2	TRBD1	NA	TRBJ2-5	CASSLGVTPKDRGETQYF	TGTGCCAGCAGCTTAGGTGTTACACCAAAGGACAGGGGAGAGACCCAGTACTTC
TRBV4-1	NA	NA	TRBJ2-3	CASSQDLSSVYTDTQYF	TGCGCCAGCAGCCAAGACCTCTCTAGCGTCTACACAGATACGCAGTATTTT
TRBV6-1	NA	NA	TRBJ2-4	CASSLAGFTQYF	TGTGCCAGCAGTTTGGCAGGGTTCACTCAGTACTTC
TRBV27	TRBD2	NA	TRBJ2-5	CASSPGTASGPQETQYF	TGTGCCAGCAGTCCGGGTACAGCTAGCGGGCCCCAAGAGACCCAGTACTTC
TRBV9	TRBD2	NA	TRBJ2-2	CASSLGVAGVGTGELFF	TGTGCCAGCAGCCTAGGGGTAGCGGGAGTTGGCACCGGGGAGCTGTTTTTT
TRBV19	TRBD2	NA	TRBJ2-1	CASTWTSGPYNEQFF	TGTGCCAGTACATGGACTAGCGGACCCTACAATGAGCAGTTCTTC
TRBV18	TRBD2	NA	TRBJ2-1	CASSPPGLAIVNEQFF	TGTGCCAGCTCACCACCGGGACTAGCGATTGTCAATGAGCAGTTCTTC
TRBV5-1	TRBD2	NA	TRBJ2-1	CASSFWTSGSYNEQFF	TGCGCCAGCAGCTTCTGGACTAGCGGGAGTTACAATGAGCAGTTCTTC
TRBV18	NA	NA	TRBJ2-4	CASSPGGGANIQYF	TGTGCCAGCTCACCCGGAGGGGGCGCGAACATTCAGTACTTC
TRBV2	NA	NA	TRBJ2-7	CASSGTATYEQYF	TGTGCCAGCAGTGGAACTGCCACCTACGAGCAGTACTTC
TRBV4-2	TRBD2	NA	TRBJ2-3	CASSQEKAGGRDTQYF	TGTGCCAGCAGCCAAGAAAAGGCGGGAGGTCGGGATACGCAGTATTTT
TRBV5-1	NA	NA	TRBJ1-4	CASKDSNEKLFF	TGCGCCAGCAAGGACAGTAATGAAAAACTGTTTTTT
TRBV5-1	NA	NA	TRBJ2-2	CASSVRNTGELFF	TGCGCCAGCAGCGTGAGAAACACCGGGGAGCTGTTTTTT
TRBV7-2	TRBD1	NA	TRBJ2-5	CASSLEGQGARETQYF	TGTGCCAGCAGCTTAGAAGGACAGGGGGCGCGAGAGACCCAGTACTTC
TRBV4-1	TRBD2	NA	TRBJ2-7	CASSQSRGGSENYEQYF	TGCGCCAGCAGCCAATCCCGGGGGGGGAGTGAGAACTACGAGCAGTACTTC
TRBV5-4	NA	few	TRBJ1-5	CASRDRGDQPQHF	TGTGCCAGCAGGGACAGAGGGGATCAGCCCCAGCATTTT
TRBV6-1	TRBD2	NA	TRBJ2-7	CASRLTSGSAHEQYF	TGTGCCAGCAGACTCACTAGCGGGAGTGCCCACGAGCAGTACTTC
TRBV27	NA	NA	TRBJ2-1	CASRPGTPLGDEQFF	TGTGCCAGCAGACCCGGGACTCCCCTTGGCGATGAGCAGTTCTTC
TRBV18	TRBD2	NA	TRBJ2-5	CASSYEREGETQYF	TGTGCCAGCTCATACGAGCGGGAGGGCGAGACCCAGTACTTC
TRBV2	NA	NA	TRBJ2-1	CASSELGYNEQFF	TGTGCCAGCAGTGAGCTCGGCTACAATGAGCAGTTCTTC
TRBV2	NA	NA	TRBJ2-1	CASSAGISTYNEQFF	TGTGCCAGCAGTGCAGGGATCTCCACCTACAATGAGCAGTTCTTC
TRBV15	NA	NA	TRBJ1-6	CATSGGLDSPLHF	TGTGCCACCAGCGGCGGGTTAGATTCACCCCTCCACTTT
TRBV5-6	NA	few	TRBJ1-1	CASSFYGLGLHTEAFF	TGTGCCAGCAGCTTCTATGGGTTGGGCCTACACACTGAAGCTTTCTTT
TRBV9	NA	NA	TRBJ2-1	CASSLTTAKNNEQFF	TGTGCCAGCAGTTTAACGACAGCCAAGAACAATGAGCAGTTCTTC